This TCR beta chain emerged from a study of cytomegalovirus exposure and HLA in healthy donors. Study conclusions and caveats: In vitro experiments confirmed that three CMV-associated chains were specific for CMV antigens.

To note about this clone: What it recognizes is unknown.

With 60 Vbeta and 13 Jbeta primers, the PCR was carried out. TCRdb's copy holds only in-frame clones and misses some; the assay was immunoSEQ multiplex PCR. The sample contains approximately 180,000 clones, about four fifths of which appear only once. Per germline, CDR1 MNHEY and CDR2 SVGAGI. This CDR3 contains 14 residues. Trimming stripped 5 bases from V and 4 bases from J, with 12 bases between. V gene TRBV6-5 combines with J gene TRBJ1-5; D is undetermined. The origin of this receptor is a woman under 30 in good health and CMV-seropositive. The sequencing sample was made of PBMCs. CDR3 DNA: TGTGCCAGCAGTCGAGGGAGGGTTAATCAGCCCCAGCATTTT. It translates to CASSRGRVNQPQHF.